The clone carrying this T cell receptor beta chain has more than one count but fewer than ten. Its cognate antigen is unknown. Construction of the TCRbeta library involved unique molecular identifiers. TCRdb re-analysed the PCR reads in MiXCR, keeping a single row per CDR3 protein. Among about 100,000 distinct CDR3 sequences listed, approximately 6.4% were seen once. The CDR3 totals 13 residues. The ends lost 4 bases at V and 12 bases at J; junction bases unmatched: 6. The germline V gene has CDR1 LGHNA and CDR2 YSLEER. This sample was included in a study of T-cell reconstitution after alpha-beta-depleted transplantation in children. Study conclusions and caveats: TCRbeta diversity was high at day 60 in some patients (a result of surviving recipient T cells and thymic progenitors). About two months after transplant, alpha-beta T cells reportedly came from several hundred expanded graft clones. Among T cells one year after transplant, newly produced cells accounted for most counts and diversity.

The clonotype originates from a male patient between 2 and 10 years old who had a stem cell transplant for acute lymphoblastic leukemia, so the T cells may come from the graft donor. The input for sequencing was PBMCs, mostly from graft donor cells, taken 360 days after TCRalphabeta/CD19-depleted stem cell transplant. The V gene is TRBV4-3, the J gene TRBJ2-1, with 10 bases that match TRBD2. This CDR3 is CASSRGLAEGQFF. CDR3 DNA: TGCGCCAGCAGCCGAGGACTAGCGGAGGGGCAGTTCTTC.